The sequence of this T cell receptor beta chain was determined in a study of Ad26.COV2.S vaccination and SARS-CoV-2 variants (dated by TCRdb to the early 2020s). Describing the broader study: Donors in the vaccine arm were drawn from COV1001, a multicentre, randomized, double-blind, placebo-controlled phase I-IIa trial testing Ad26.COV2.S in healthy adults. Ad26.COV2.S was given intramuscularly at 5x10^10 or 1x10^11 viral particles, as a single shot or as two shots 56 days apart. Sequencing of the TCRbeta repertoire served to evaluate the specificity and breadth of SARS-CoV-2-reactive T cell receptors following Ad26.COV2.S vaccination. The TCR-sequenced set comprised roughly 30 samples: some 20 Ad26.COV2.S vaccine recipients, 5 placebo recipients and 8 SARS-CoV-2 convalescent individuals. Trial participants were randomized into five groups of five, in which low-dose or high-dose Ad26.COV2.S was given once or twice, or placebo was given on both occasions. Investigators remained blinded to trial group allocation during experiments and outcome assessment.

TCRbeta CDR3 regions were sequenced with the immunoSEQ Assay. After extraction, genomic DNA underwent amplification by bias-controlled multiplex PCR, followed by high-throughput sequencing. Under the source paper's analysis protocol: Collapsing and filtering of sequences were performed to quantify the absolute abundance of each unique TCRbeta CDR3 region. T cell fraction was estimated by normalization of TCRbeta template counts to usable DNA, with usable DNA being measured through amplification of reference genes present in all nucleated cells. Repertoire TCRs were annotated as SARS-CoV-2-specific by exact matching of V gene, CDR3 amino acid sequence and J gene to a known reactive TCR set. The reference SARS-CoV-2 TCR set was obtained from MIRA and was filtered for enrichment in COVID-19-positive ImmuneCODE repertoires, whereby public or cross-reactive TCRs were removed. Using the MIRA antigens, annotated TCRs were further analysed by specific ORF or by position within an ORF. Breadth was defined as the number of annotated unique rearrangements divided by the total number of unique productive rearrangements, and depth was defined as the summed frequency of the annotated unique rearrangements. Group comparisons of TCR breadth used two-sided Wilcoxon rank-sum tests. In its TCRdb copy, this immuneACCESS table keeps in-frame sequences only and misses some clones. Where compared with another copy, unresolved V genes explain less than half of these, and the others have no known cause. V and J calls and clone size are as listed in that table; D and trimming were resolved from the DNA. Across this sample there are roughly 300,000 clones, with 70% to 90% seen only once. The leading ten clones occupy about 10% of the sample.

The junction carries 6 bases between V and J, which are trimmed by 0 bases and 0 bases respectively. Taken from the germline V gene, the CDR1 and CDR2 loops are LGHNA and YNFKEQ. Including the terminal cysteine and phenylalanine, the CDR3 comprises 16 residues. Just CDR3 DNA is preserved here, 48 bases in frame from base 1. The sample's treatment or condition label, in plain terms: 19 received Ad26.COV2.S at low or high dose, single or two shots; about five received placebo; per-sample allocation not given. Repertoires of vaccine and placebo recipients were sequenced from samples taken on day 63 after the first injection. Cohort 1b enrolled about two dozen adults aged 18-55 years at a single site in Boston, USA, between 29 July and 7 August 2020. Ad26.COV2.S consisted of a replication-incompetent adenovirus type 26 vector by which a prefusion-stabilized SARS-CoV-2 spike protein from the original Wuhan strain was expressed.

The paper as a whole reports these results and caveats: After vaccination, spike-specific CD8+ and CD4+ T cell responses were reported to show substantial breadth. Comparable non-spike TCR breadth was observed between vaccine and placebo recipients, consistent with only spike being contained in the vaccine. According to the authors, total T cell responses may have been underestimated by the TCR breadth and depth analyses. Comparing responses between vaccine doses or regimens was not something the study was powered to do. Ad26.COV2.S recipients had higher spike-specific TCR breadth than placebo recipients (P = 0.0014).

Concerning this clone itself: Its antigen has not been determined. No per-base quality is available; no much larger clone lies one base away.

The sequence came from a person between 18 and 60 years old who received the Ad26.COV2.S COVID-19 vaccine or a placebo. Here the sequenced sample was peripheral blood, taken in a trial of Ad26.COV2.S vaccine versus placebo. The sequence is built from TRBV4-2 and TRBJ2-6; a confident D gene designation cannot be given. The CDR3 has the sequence CASSQEQSSGANVLTF. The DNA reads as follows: TGTGCCAGCAGCCAAGAACAGAGCTCTGGGGCCAACGTCCTGACTTTC.